This is a list of T cell receptor beta chains from one sample in a study of blood T cell repertoires in COVID-19. Measured with immunoSEQ multiplex PCR; TCRdb has only the in-frame clones, and not every one. The sample lists fewer than 100,000 clones; 90% to 95% were seen once. The sample consisted of peripheral blood. The receptors were sampled from a woman in her fifties or sixties in a cohort sampled during active COVID-19. CDR3s include the opening cysteine and the closing phenylalanine or tryptophan. Each record gives: J gene, clone size, V gene, D gene, CDR3 protein, CDR3 DNA. A D gene is named only where the DNA matches it firmly. Some rows have no size entry. The others give once, few or many, or a class for an expanded clone.

>TRBJ2-1|.|TRBV7-9|TRBD1
CASSLGTGDEQFF
TGTGCCAGCAGCTTAGGGACAGGTGATGAGCAGTTCTTC
>TRBJ2-7|.|TRBV5-6|.
CASSPPGKYYEQYF
TGTGCCAGCAGCCCACCGGGTAAATACTACGAGCAGTACTTC
>TRBJ1-6|.|TRBV28|.
CASSLSGGSYNSPLHF
TGTGCCAGCAGTTTATCCGGGGGTTCCTATAATTCACCCCTCCACTTT
>TRBJ1-2|few|TRBV3-1/TRBV3-2|TRBD1
CASSLSDRESGYTF
TGTGCCAGCAGCCTATCGGACAGGGAGAGTGGCTACACCTTC
>TRBJ1-1|.|TRBV6-5|.
CASRQALQAFEAFF
TGTGCCAGCAGACAAGCACTACAGGCCTTTGAAGCTTTCTTT
>TRBJ1-2|.|TRBV21-1|.
CASSKGTVDYGYTF
TGTGCCAGCAGCAAAGGAACAGTGGACTATGGCTACACCTTC
>TRBJ2-5|.|TRBV2|TRBD1
CASSEQGAKGETQYF
TGTGCCAGCAGCGAACAGGGGGCTAAAGGAGAGACCCAGTACTTC
>TRBJ1-5|.|TRBV19|TRBD1
CASSRWTGGVGQPQHF
TGTGCCAGTAGTCGATGGACAGGGGGCGTAGGACAGCCCCAGCATTTT
>TRBJ1-2|.|TRBV5-1|.
CASSPWVGEEYGYTF
TGCGCCAGCAGCCCCTGGGTAGGGGAGGAATATGGCTACACCTTC
>TRBJ2-7|.|TRBV11-2|.
CASSLAGWAYEQYF
TGTGCCAGCAGCTTAGCAGGATGGGCCTACGAGCAGTACTTC
>TRBJ2-5|.|TRBV10-3|TRBD2
CAISEPSGGVETQYF
TGTGCCATCAGTGAGCCTAGCGGGGGGGTAGAGACCCAGTACTTC
>TRBJ2-3|.|TRBV6-5|TRBD1
CASSYGRDRGSYTQYF
TGTGCCAGCAGTTACGGTCGGGACAGGGGATCATATACGCAGTATTTT